This T cell receptor (beta chain) was sequenced during a study of cytomegalovirus exposure and HLA in healthy donors. Study as a whole: A preliminary data release comprised 80 million or so unique TCRs obtained from HLA-typed donors.

The CDR3 has 14 residues. V was cut by 2 bases and J by 5 bases, with 8 bases left in between. CDR1 is SGDLS, CDR2 YYNGEE, per germline. The primer mix had 60 Vbeta and 13 Jbeta primers. This table comes from immunoSEQ multiplex PCR, and its TCRdb copy is limited to in-frame clones, with some not included. The sample consists of fewer than 90,000 clones, 70% to 80% of them appearing once. In this sample, this clone turned up a few times. Sequenced material: PBMCs. This TCR came from a woman in her forties in good health and CMV-seropositive. The chain employs TRBV9 and TRBJ1-6; possibly TRBD1 for D (5 bases). The CDR3, as DNA: TGTGCCAGCAGCGTTTTGACAGATAATTCACCCCTCCACTTT. Its translation is CASSVLTDNSPLHF.